The T cell receptor beta chain under discussion was sequenced for a study of PD-L1 blockade in urothelial cancer. On the study more broadly: Across blood samples, T cells had a median count of around 140,000. The study, taken as a whole, reports: Better survival was predicted by below-median pretreatment blood TCR clonality.

In the case of this clone: Its specificity is unknown.

Germline trimming cut 2 bases from V and 3 bases from J; bases unmatched to any gene: 5. The CDR3 consists of 15 residues. Germline V lookup: CDR1 KGHSH, CDR2 LQKENI. As for time point: peripheral blood 6 weeks after treatment start. Synthetic TCR analog templates were spiked into all PCRs individually. Repertoires were generated with immunoSEQ multiplex PCR, while TCRdb's copy carries only in-frame clones and drops some. The table lists 100,000 to 150,000 clones, approximately 85% of them singletons, with around 2.4% in the top ten. The rearrangement joins TRBV18 to TRBJ1-2; 8 nucleotides line up with TRBD1. The receptor comes from a man in his forties or fifties with urothelial cancer. Material: PBMCs, obtained around atezolizumab (anti-PD-L1) treatment. The CDR3 reads CASSPGQGLYYGYTF. The CDR3 region has the DNA TGTGCCAGCTCACCAGGACAGGGCCTATACTATGGCTACACCTTC.